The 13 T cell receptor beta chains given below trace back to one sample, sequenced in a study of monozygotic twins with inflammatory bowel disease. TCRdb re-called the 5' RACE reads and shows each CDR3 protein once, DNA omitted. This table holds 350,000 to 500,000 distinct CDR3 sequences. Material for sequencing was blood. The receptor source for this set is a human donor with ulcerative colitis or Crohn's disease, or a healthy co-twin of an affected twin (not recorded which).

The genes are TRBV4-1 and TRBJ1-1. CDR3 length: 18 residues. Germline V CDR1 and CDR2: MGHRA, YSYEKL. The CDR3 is CASSPERAGNTLNTEAFF.

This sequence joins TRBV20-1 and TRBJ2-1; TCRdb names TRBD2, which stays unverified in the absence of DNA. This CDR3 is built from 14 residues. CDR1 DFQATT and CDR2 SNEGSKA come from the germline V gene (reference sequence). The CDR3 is CSALGLAGGNEQFF.

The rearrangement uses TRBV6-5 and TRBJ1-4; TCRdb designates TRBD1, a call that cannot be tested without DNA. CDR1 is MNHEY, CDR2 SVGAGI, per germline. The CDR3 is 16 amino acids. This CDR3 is CGSSYYGGDTNEKLFF.

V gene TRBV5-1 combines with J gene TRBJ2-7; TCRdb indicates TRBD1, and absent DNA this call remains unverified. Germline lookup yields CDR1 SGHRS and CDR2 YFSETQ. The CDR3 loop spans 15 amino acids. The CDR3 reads CASSLAGTGYREQYF.

CDR3 sequence reads: CASSSTLGRTDTQYF. This chain uses TRBV19 with TRBJ2-3; TCRdb's D gene call, TRBD2, goes unchecked for lack of DNA. This CDR3 has 15 amino acids. Germline lookup yields CDR1 LNHDA and CDR2 SQIVND (reference sequence).

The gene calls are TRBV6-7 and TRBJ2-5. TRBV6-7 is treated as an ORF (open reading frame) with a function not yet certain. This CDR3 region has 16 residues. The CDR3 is CASSYKGRVWQETQYF.

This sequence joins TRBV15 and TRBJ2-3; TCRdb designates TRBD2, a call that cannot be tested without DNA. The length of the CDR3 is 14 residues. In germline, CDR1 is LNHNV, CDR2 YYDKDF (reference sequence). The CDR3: CATGSGFSTDTQYF.

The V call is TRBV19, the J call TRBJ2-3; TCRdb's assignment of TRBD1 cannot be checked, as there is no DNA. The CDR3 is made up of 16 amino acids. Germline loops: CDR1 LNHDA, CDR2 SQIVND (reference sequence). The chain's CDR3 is CASSLPGTGLTDTQYF. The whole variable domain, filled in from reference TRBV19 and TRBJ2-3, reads DGGITQSPKYLFRKEGQNVTLSCEQNLNHDAMYWYRQDPGQGLRLIYYSQIVNDFQKGDIAEGYSVSREKKESFPLTVTSAQKNPTAFYLCASSLPGTGLTDTQYFGPGTRLTVL.

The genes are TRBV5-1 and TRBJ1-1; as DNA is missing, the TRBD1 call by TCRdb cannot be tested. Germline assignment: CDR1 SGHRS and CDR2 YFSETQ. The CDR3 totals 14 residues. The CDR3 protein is CASSFPQEGTEAFF.

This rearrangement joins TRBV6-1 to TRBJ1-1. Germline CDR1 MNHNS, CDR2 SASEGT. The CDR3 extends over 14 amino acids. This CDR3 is CASSLERTNTEAFF.

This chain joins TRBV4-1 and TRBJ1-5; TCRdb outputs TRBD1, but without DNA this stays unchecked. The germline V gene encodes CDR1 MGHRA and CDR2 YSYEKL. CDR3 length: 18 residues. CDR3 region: CASSQPRGGVRGNQPQHF.

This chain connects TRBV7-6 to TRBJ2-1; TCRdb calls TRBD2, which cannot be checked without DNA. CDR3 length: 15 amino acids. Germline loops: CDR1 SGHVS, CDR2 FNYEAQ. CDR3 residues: CASSLVDIRGIRQFF.

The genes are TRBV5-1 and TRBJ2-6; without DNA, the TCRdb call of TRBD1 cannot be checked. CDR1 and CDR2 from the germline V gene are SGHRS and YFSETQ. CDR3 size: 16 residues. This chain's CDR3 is CASSIRTGVGANVLTF.